The T cell receptor gamma chain described here comes from a study of gamma delta lymphoproliferative disorders and STAT genes. As for the study in general: Gamma-chain libraries were built from at least 50 ng of genomic DNA with the LymphoTrack Dx TCRG Assay. For the delta chain, EuroClonality-NGS standard procedure was applied.

TCRdb fed the multiplex PCR reads to CATT. This sample yields under 2,500 gamma-chain clones, of which roughly 20% are seen a single time; 58% belongs to the top ten. Study-wide results and caveats: Patient gamma repertoires clustered apart from healthy controls; delta did not.

The CDR3 extends over 14 amino acids. Losses at the gene ends were 0 bases for V and 4 bases for J; bases not matched to a gene: 3. This clone is medium-sized by share. Its target is unknown. The receptor sequences were amplified from genomic DNA of peripheral blood mononuclear cells. Sequenced patients had a median age of roughly 65 years. V is TRGV11 and J is TRGJ1 or TRGJ2. The J gene was not available in TCRdb and was assigned here by matching the DNA to germline segments. TRGV11 is an ORF for which the function is uncertain. The sample was blood. This TCR derives from a human donor with gamma-delta T-cell large granular lymphocyte leukemia. The CDR3 nucleotides are TGTGCCTGCTGGATTAGGCACAAGTATTATAAGAAACTCTTT. Amino acids: CACWIRHKYYKKLF.